Here is one TCR beta chain with its context. The data stem from a study of blood T cell repertoires in COVID-19. The CDR3 loop spans 16 amino acids. Germline V gene sequence: CDR1 SGHRS, CDR2 YFSETQ. V was clipped by 3 bases and J by 5 bases; unmatched bases: 6. Measured with immunoSEQ multiplex PCR; TCRdb has only the in-frame clones, and not every one. The table records about 500,000 clones, about 89% of them present only once. This rearrangement joins TRBV5-1 to TRBJ2-3; 13 bases fit TRBD2. The TCR was taken from a woman aged 45-59 years with COVID-19, enrolled during active disease. The sample comprised peripheral blood. The CDR3 loop is CASSSGTSGALDTQYF. The CDR3 bases are TGCGCCAGCAGCTCGGGGACTAGCGGGGCTCTAGATACGCAGTATTTT.